This record covers a single T cell receptor (beta chain). The sample belongs to a study of blood T cell repertoires in COVID-19. The repertoire was sequenced with immunoSEQ multiplex PCR; TCRdb's copy has only in-frame clones and lacks some. The sample shows 200,000 to 250,000 clones, 70% to 90% of them seen only once. The V segment lost 5 bases and the J segment 1 base; nucleotides outside the gene matches: 7. The CDR3 consists of 15 residues. CDR1 is SGHAT, CDR2 FQNNGV, per germline. The chain carries TRBV11-2 and TRBJ1-2; the match to TRBD1 covers 7 bases. Sequenced sample: peripheral blood. The clonotype was recovered from a woman aged 25 to 39 who had recovered from COVID-19. The chain's CDR3 is CASSPRTGFNYGYTF. As DNA, the CDR3 is TGTGCCAGCAGCCCGAGGACAGGTTTTAACTATGGCTACACCTTC. The whole variable domain, filled in from reference TRBV11-2 and TRBJ1-2, reads EAGVAQSPRYKIIEKRQSVAFWCNPISGHATLYWYQQILGQGPKLLIQFQNNGVVDDSQLPKDRFSAERLKGVDSTLKIQPAKLEDSAVYLCASSPRTGFNYGYTFGSGTRLTVV.